These 17 T cell receptor beta chains share one sample of origin, sequenced in a study of OX40 agonist ivuxolimab in advanced cancers. The repertoire was sequenced with immunoSEQ multiplex PCR; TCRdb's copy has only in-frame clones and lacks some. Altogether 61,000 or so clones are present, nearly 85% being singletons, with the ten largest covering over 2%. The sequenced sample was CD4+ or CD8+ T cells sorted from blood, obtained in a trial of the OX40 agonist ivuxolimab. The receptors derive from an adult with an advanced solid tumor such as melanoma, head and neck, liver or kidney cancer.

This clone was counted only a few times. CDR3 bases: TGTGCCAGCAGGGCCCGACTAGCGGCAAAGAGGGATACGCAGTATTTT. Protein: CASRARLAAKRDTQYF. The chain uses TRBV27 and TRBJ2-3; TRBD2 aligns across 9 bases. The CDR3 contains 16 residues. CDR1 is MNHEY, CDR2 SMNVEV, per germline (reference sequence). Trimming at V came to 6 bases and at J to 6 bases, leaving 13 bases not matched to a gene.

The table lists this clone with a few counts. V usage is TRBV28 and J usage is TRBJ2-5; either TRBD1 or TRBD2 may fit D (5 bases each). Germline V gene sequence: CDR1 MDHEN, CDR2 SYDVKM. Trimming took 6 bases from V and 5 from J, leaving 16 bases between them. This CDR3 has 14 amino acids. The CDR3 region is CASSTKRGSETQYF. CDR3 coding DNA: TGTGCCAGCAGCACCAAGAGGGGTAGCGAGACCCAGTACTTC. Full variable domain (outside the CDR3, taken from reference TRBV28 and TRBJ2-5): DVKVTQSSRYLVKRTGEKVFLECVQDMDHENMFWYRQDPGLGLRLIYFSYDVKMKEKGDIPEGYSVSREKKERFSLILESASTNQTSMYLCASSTKRGSETQYFGPGTRLLVL.

CDR3 sequence reads: CASSLGGQGSTEAFF. The CDR3 DNA follows: TGTGCCAGCAGCTTAGGGGGACAGGGAAGTACTGAAGCTTTCTTT. The chain joins TRBV7-9 to TRBJ1-1; 9 bases are shared with TRBD1. Germline CDR1 reads SEHNR; CDR2 reads FQNEAQ (reference sequence). V was pared by 1 base and J by 5 bases, with 5 bases of the junction left unmatched. The CDR3 totals 15 residues.

The chain joins TRBV5-1 to TRBJ2-5, with D possibly TRBD1 on 5 matching bases. With 0 bases removed from V and 3 bases from J, the gap between germline ends came to 9 bases. The germline V gene encodes CDR1 SGHRS and CDR2 YFSETQ. The CDR3 is 14 amino acids. The CDR3 here is CASSLGQPEETQYF. DNA for the CDR3: TGCGCCAGCAGCTTGGGACAGCCTGAAGAGACCCAGTACTTC.

CDR3 DNA: TGTGCCACCAGCAGCAGGAGCTCCTATAATTCACCCCTCCACTTT. It is translated as CATSSRSSYNSPLHF. The rearrangement uses TRBV15 and TRBJ1-6; D unclear. V was cut by 3 bases and J by 0 bases, with 6 bases left in between. CDR1 and CDR2 from the germline V gene are LNHNV and YYDKDF (reference sequence). This CDR3 region has 15 residues.

The chain uses TRBV28 and TRBJ1-5; D call uncertain. Trimming removed 6 bases at V and 9 bases at J, with 12 bases between. CDR3 length: 12 residues. Germline V lookup: CDR1 MDHEN, CDR2 SYDVKM. The DNA for the CDR3 is TGTGCCAGCAGAAAAACCAGGCGGCCCCAGCATTTT. Translated: CASRKTRRPQHF.

The rearrangement joins TRBV6-5 to TRBJ2-7, with 9 nucleotides matching TRBD2. Trimming cost V 6 bases and J 4 bases; bases outside gene matches: 7. CDR1 and CDR2 (germline): MNHEY, SVGAGI. The CDR3 is 14 residues long. The DNA of the CDR3 is TGTGCCAGCAGCCAGACTAGCGGTAAGTACGAGCAGTACTTC. It yields the protein CASSQTSGKYEQYF.

This chain links TRBV30 with TRBJ2-5; D may be TRBD1 (5 bases). The V gene's germline CDR1 is GTSNPN and CDR2 SVGIG (reference sequence). V dropped 8 bases and J dropped 5 bases, with 15 bases sitting between them. This CDR3 region has 12 residues. CDR3 coding DNA: TGTGCCGGAAACAGGCCTGGGGAGACCCAGTACTTC. It codes for CAGNRPGETQYF.

Worth noting for this clone: Germline and junction disagree at one end, which may indicate a read error. The J gene is TRBJ2-5, the V gene TRBV4-1, with D unclear. Per the germline V gene, CDR1 is MGHRA and CDR2 is YSYEKL. This CDR3 spans 15 amino acids. Written as DNA, the CDR3 is TGCGCCAGCAACCAAGACGAGACTTCTAGGGAGACCCAGTACTTC. Its translation: CASNQDETSRETQYF.

The chain has TRBV7-2 and TRBJ1-1; D unresolved. V gave up 4 bases and J gave up 1 base, with 13 bases separating them. CDR3 length: 15 amino acids. Per germline, CDR1 SGHTA and CDR2 FQGNSA. CDR3 nucleotides: TGTGCCAGCAGCTCCCCCCGGCAGGCGAACACTGAAGCTTTCTTT. It specifies CASSSPRQANTEAFF.

The chain recombines TRBV19 with TRBJ2-7, with D tentatively TRBD1 or TRBD2 (5 bases each). Per germline, CDR1 LNHDA and CDR2 SQIVND (reference sequence). There are 15 residues in the CDR3. Trimming removed 4 bases from V and 2 bases from J, with 15 bases in between. The CDR3 bases are TGTGCCAGTAGTAGGGGGACGGACATAACCTACGAGCAGTACTTC. Translated: CASSRGTDITYEQYF. The full variable domain, its missing parts supplied by reference TRBV19 and TRBJ2-7, is DGGITQSPKYLFRKEGQNVTLSCEQNLNHDAMYWYRQDPGQGLRLIYYSQIVNDFQKGDIAEGYSVSREKKESFPLTVTSAQKNPTAFYLCASSRGTDITYEQYFGPGTRLTVT.

The chain has TRBV25-1 and TRBJ2-1; D is undetermined. This CDR3 comprises 13 residues. CDR1 and CDR2 (germline): MGHDK, SYGVNS. The ends were cut back, 1 base at V and 5 bases at J, with 6 bases in the middle. DNA for the CDR3: TGTGCCAGCAGTGAATTGGGTAACAATGAGCAGTTCTTC. It codes for CASSELGNNEQFF.

Comment on this clone: A junction boundary mismatches the germline segment, possibly from a read error. The chain carries TRBV11-2 and TRBJ2-1; 13 bases are a match to TRBD2. Per germline, CDR1 SGHAT and CDR2 FQNNGV. The CDR3 has 16 amino acids. The CDR3 loop reads CTSSLAETSGRHEQFF. The CDR3 bases are TGTACCAGCAGCTTAGCTGAGACTAGCGGGAGGCATGAGCAGTTCTTC.

V usage is TRBV28 and J usage is TRBJ1-4; D is perhaps TRBD1 (6 bases). Germline-derived CDR1 and CDR2 are MDHEN and SYDVKM. Between the trimmed V and J ends, which lost 6 bases and 2 bases, there was a span of 13 bases. The CDR3 extends over 15 amino acids. The CDR3 sequence is CASRGPGGTNEKLFF. The CDR3 DNA follows: TGTGCCAGCAGGGGCCCGGGGGGCACTAATGAAAAACTGTTTTTT.

The genes are TRBV11-2 and TRBJ1-4; D might be TRBD1 (5 bases). The CDR3 is 16 amino acids. Germline assignment: CDR1 SGHAT and CDR2 FQNNGV. The germline V and J ends were trimmed by 3 bases and 8 bases, with 19 bases remaining between them. CDR3 DNA: TGTGCCAGCAGCTTCCCCCCCCGGGACCGGAGGGAAAAACTGTTTTTT. Encoded protein: CASSFPPRDRREKLFF.

This chain uses TRBV19 with TRBJ2-5, with 7 bases lining up with TRBD2. This CDR3 spans 15 amino acids. With 1 base clipped from V and 5 bases from J, the junction kept 7 bases outside the gene matches. CDR1 is LNHDA, CDR2 SQIVND, per germline (reference sequence). CDR3 in amino acids: CASSIAGGGGETQYF. The CDR3 nucleotides read TGTGCCAGTAGTATAGCGGGAGGCGGAGGGGAGACCCAGTACTTC.

The chain is built from TRBV7-2 and TRBJ1-5; no clear D gene. Germline CDR1 reads SGHTA; CDR2 reads FQGNSA. The CDR3 is 16 residues long. Trimming removed 1 base at V and 3 bases at J, with 13 bases between. CDR3 loop: CASSLGPGQINQPQHF. CDR3 DNA sequence: TGTGCCAGCAGCTTAGGGCCAGGCCAAATCAATCAGCCCCAGCATTTT.